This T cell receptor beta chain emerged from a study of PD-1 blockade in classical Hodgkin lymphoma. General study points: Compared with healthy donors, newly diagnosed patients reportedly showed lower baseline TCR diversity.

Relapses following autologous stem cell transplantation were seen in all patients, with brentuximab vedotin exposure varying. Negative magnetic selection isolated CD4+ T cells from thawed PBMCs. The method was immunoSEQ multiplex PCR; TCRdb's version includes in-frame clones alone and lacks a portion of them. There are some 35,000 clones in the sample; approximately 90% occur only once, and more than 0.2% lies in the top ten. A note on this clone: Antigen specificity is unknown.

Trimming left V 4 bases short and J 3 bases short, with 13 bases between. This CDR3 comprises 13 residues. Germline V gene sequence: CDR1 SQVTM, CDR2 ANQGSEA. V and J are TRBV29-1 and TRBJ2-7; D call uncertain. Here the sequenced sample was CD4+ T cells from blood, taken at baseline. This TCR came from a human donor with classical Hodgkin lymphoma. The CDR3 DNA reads TGCAGCGTTGCCGCCGCTGCAGGCTACGAGCAGTACTTC. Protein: CSVAAAAGYEQYF.